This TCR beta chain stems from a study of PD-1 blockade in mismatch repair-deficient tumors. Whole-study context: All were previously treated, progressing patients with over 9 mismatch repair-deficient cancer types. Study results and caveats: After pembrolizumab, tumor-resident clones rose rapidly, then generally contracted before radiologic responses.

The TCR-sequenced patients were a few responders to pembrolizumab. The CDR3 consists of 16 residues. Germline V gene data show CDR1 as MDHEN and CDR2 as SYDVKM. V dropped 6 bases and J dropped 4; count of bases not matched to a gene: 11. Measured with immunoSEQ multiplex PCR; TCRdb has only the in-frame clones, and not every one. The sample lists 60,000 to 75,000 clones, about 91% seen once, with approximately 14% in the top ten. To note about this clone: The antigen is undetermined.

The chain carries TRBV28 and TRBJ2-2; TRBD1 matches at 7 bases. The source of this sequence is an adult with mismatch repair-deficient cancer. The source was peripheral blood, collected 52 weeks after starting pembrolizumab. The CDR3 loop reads CASSPRVRGFTGELFF. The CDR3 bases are TGTGCCAGCAGCCCCCGGGTCAGGGGGTTCACCGGGGAGCTGTTTTTT.